The 31 T cell receptor beta chains presented below share a single source sample, sequenced in a study of blood T cell repertoires in COVID-19. Generated by immunoSEQ multiplex PCR, the TCRdb table keeps only in-frame clones and is missing some. This sample yields around 42,000 clones, of which approximately 80% are seen a single time; about 8.7% belongs to the top ten. The source material was peripheral blood. The receptors were sampled from an older man with active or convalescent COVID-19.

The chain links TRBV4-1 to TRBJ1-6, with 9 bases identical to TRBD1. Trimming at V came to 9 bases and at J to 8 bases, leaving 11 bases not matched to a gene. CDR1 is MGHRA and CDR2 is YSYEKL in the germline V gene. This CDR3 contains 15 residues. CDR3 nucleotides: TGCGCCAGTAACGAACAGGGGGCTATTTATTCACCCCTCCACTTT. This gives the protein CASNEQGAIYSPLHF.

This clone was recorded once. The rearrangement uses TRBV6-6 and TRBJ1-1, with TRBD1 matching 8 bases. The V segment lost 6 bases and the J segment 0 bases; nucleotides outside the gene matches: 3. CDR1 is MNHNY and CDR2 is SVGAGI in the germline V gene (reference sequence). This CDR3 has 14 amino acids. The CDR3 DNA is TGTGCCAGCAGGTCGGGACAGGTGAACACTGAAGCTTTCTTT. Amino acid sequence: CASRSGQVNTEAFF.

The chain employs TRBV27 and TRBJ1-1; D is undetermined. Looked up from germline, CDR1 is MNHEY and CDR2 is SMNVEV (reference sequence). This CDR3 has 13 amino acids. V gave up 9 bases and J gave up 1 base, with 12 bases separating them. The CDR3, as DNA: TGTGCCAGAACGGGGTCCTGGAACACTGAAGCTTTCTTT. Its translation: CARTGSWNTEAFF.

This sequence joins TRBV30 and TRBJ2-3; D is perhaps TRBD1 (5 bases). The CDR3 loop spans 13 amino acids. Germline V CDR1 and CDR2: GTSNPN, SVGIG (reference sequence). Trimming removed 2 bases from V and 3 bases from J, with 9 bases in between. The CDR3 nucleotides are TGTGCCTGGAGTCAGGGTAGGACAGATACGCAGTATTTT. This codes for CAWSQGRTDTQYF.

This clone occurred a few times. The chain links TRBV7-3 to TRBJ2-5; a possible D gene is TRBD2 (6 bases). CDR3 length: 13 amino acids. The ends were cut back, 5 bases at V and 5 bases at J, with 12 bases in the middle. Germline loops: CDR1 SGHTA, CDR2 FQGTGA. CDR3 sequence reads: CASSRGIAETQYF. DNA for the CDR3: TGTGCCAGCAGCCGCGGGATAGCGGAGACCCAGTACTTC.

The genes are TRBV9 and TRBJ2-5; D possibly corresponds to TRBD2 (6 bases). With 2 bases removed from V and 5 bases from J, the gap between germline ends came to 19 bases. This CDR3 spans 16 amino acids. Germline CDR1 and CDR2: SGDLS and YYNGEE. The CDR3 is CASSVSGGAGQETQYF. The CDR3 nucleotides read TGTGCCAGCAGCGTGTCCGGAGGGGCGGGGCAGGAGACCCAGTACTTC.

The chain links TRBV5-4 to TRBJ2-3; 10 bases agree with TRBD2. The V gene end was trimmed by 5 bases and the J gene end by 2 bases; junction bases not matched to a gene: 2. CDR3 size: 14 residues. CDR1 is SGHNT, CDR2 YYREEE, per germline (reference sequence). This CDR3 reads CASRAGGDTDTQYF. In nucleotides, the CDR3 is TGTGCCAGCAGAGCGGGGGGGGACACAGATACGCAGTATTTT. Looking up the rest from reference TRBV5-4 and TRBJ2-3 gives the full variable domain: ETGVTQSPTHLIKTRGQQVTLRCSSQSGHNTVSWYQQALGQGPQFIFQYYREEENGRGNFPPRFSGLQFPNYSSELNVNALELDDSALYLCASRAGGDTDTQYFGPGTRLTVL.

This clone has just a few counts. This sequence joins TRBV6-5 and TRBJ1-2; D is ambiguous. Trimming stripped 5 bases from V and 8 bases from J, with 18 bases between. This CDR3 is built from 14 residues. Germline loops: CDR1 MNHEY, CDR2 SVGAGI. The CDR3 DNA reads TGTGCCAGCAGTATTTCCCTTGGGCCGTGGGGCTACACCTTC. Translation gives CASSISLGPWGYTF.

The rearrangement joins TRBV7-9 to TRBJ2-7, with 8 bases identical to TRBD1. The CDR3 extends over 15 amino acids. Looked up from germline, CDR1 is SEHNR and CDR2 is FQNEAQ (reference sequence). J was trimmed by 6 bases and V by 4 bases; bases with no gene match: 11. CDR3: CASSSPGGGFREQYF. CDR3 sequence (DNA): TGTGCCAGCAGCTCCCCAGGGGGCGGGTTTCGCGAGCAGTACTTC.

Relative to its sample, this clone is medium-sized. The V and J genes are TRBV25-1 and TRBJ2-1; 13 positions agree with TRBD2. After removal of 2 bases from V and 6 bases from J, the junction contained 7 bases not matched to a gene. Germline CDR1 is MGHDK and CDR2 is SYGVNS. CDR3 length: 17 amino acids. This CDR3 is CASSEPGTSGVVNEQFF. The CDR3 DNA reads as TGTGCCAGCAGTGAACCAGGGACTAGCGGGGTAGTCAATGAGCAGTTCTTC.

This clone came up a few times. The CDR3 DNA reads as TGCAGTGCTGCGGAGAACACTGAAGCTTTCTTT. Encoded protein: CSAAENTEAFF. The chain uses TRBV20-1 and TRBJ1-1; D is unresolved. The CDR3 consists of 11 residues. From germline, CDR1 is DFQATT and CDR2 SNEGSKA (reference sequence). Trimming took off 5 bases at V and 1 base at J, with 5 bases between the two ends.

J is TRBJ2-2 and V is TRBV9; D might be TRBD1 (6 bases). Trimming cost V 0 bases and J 7 bases, with 16 bases left between them. Germline V lookup: CDR1 SGDLS, CDR2 YYNGEE. The CDR3 spans 16 residues. This CDR3 is CASSVEGRGASGELFF. In nucleotides, the CDR3 is TGTGCCAGCAGCGTAGAAGGCAGGGGTGCTAGCGGGGAGCTGTTTTTT.

V is TRBV6-6 and J is TRBJ2-7; 7 bases line up with TRBD1. This CDR3 contains 13 residues. V gave up 8 bases and J gave up 3 bases; unmatched junction bases: 7. Germline V gene sequence: CDR1 MNHNY, CDR2 SVGAGI (reference sequence). The CDR3 nucleotides are TGTGCCAGCCAGGTCGGGGACAGCTACGAGCAGTACTTC. Protein sequence: CASQVGDSYEQYF.

The genes are TRBV11-3 and TRBJ1-3; D gene unclear. CDR3 length equals 15 residues. Trimming cost V 5 bases and J 5 bases, with 16 bases left between them. The germline gives CDR1 SGHNT, CDR2 YENEEA. Here the CDR3 DNA reads TGTGCCAGCAGCACGGCCAGGCCGGAACGAAACACCATATATTTT. Its translation is CASSTARPERNTIYF.

The chain has TRBV19 and TRBJ1-5, with 8 bases identical to TRBD1. CDR1 and CDR2 (germline): LNHDA, SQIVND (reference sequence). V gave up 4 bases and J gave up 7 bases; unmatched junction bases: 9. This CDR3 is 15 amino acids long. DNA for the CDR3: TGTGCCAGTAGTACAGACAGGGGAAGGGAACAGCCCCAGCATTTT. As protein: CASSTDRGREQPQHF.

The rearrangement uses TRBV19 and TRBJ2-1; the match to TRBD2 covers 7 bases. This CDR3 has 12 residues. The trim removed 6 bases at V and 8 bases at J, leaving 4 bases unmatched. Germline CDR1 and CDR2: LNHDA and SQIVND (reference sequence). Here the CDR3 DNA reads TGTGCCAGTAGCCAGCGGGGTCATGAGCAGTTCTTC. This translates into CASSQRGHEQFF.

In this sample, this clone turned up once. The CDR3, as DNA: TGTGCCAGCAGTTACATGGCGGGGAACACAGATACGCAGTATTTT. This encodes CASSYMAGNTDTQYF. This chain uses TRBV4-2 with TRBJ2-3, with a tentative D call TRBD2 (6 bases). This CDR3 spans 15 amino acids. The ends were cut back, 6 bases at V and 2 bases at J, with 15 bases in the middle. The germline V gene has CDR1 LGHNA and CDR2 YNFKEQ.

V usage is TRBV4-1 and J usage is TRBJ2-5; possibly TRBD2 for D (6 bases). In germline, CDR1 is MGHRA, CDR2 YSYEKL. This CDR3 spans 15 amino acids. V lost 2 bases to trimming and J lost 5 bases, with 15 bases between them. CDR3 in amino acids: CASSQPGTPIETQYF. The CDR3 nucleotides read TGCGCCAGCAGCCAACCCGGGACTCCTATCGAGACCCAGTACTTC.

The chain joins TRBV4-1 to TRBJ2-7, with a possible D match to TRBD2 (6 bases). Germline V gives CDR1 MGHRA, CDR2 YSYEKL. This CDR3 is 16 amino acids long. V shed 0 bases and J shed 4 bases, with 16 bases lying between them. The CDR3 protein is CASSQEEGTADYEQYF. The CDR3 region has the DNA TGCGCCAGCAGCCAAGAGGAGGGGACCGCAGATTACGAGCAGTACTTC.

V usage is TRBV28 and J usage is TRBJ1-2, with TRBD1 matching over 8 bases. Germline CDR1 reads MDHEN; CDR2 reads SYDVKM. This CDR3 is 12 amino acids long. The trim removed 4 bases at V and 8 bases at J, leaving 3 bases unmatched. CDR3 sequence (DNA): TGTGCCAGCAGTTCAGGGGGCAAAGGCTACACCTTC. This encodes CASSSGGKGYTF.

The V and J genes are TRBV6-5 and TRBJ1-2; 9 bases are a match to TRBD1. This CDR3 is built from 13 residues. The germline V gene has CDR1 MNHEY and CDR2 SVGAGI. Trimming at V came to 4 bases and at J to 8 bases, leaving 5 bases not matched to a gene. CDR3 loop: CASSLQGARGYTF. Written as DNA, the CDR3 is TGTGCCAGCAGTTTACAGGGGGCGCGGGGCTACACCTTC.

The chain couples TRBV6-2 or TRBV6-3 to TRBJ1-4, with 8 nucleotides matching TRBD1. V gave up 4 bases and J gave up 5 bases; unmatched junction bases: 6. Germline-derived CDR1 and CDR2 are MNHEY and SVGEGT. The CDR3 loop spans 15 amino acids. The CDR3: CASSSPGQANEKLFF. CDR3 in DNA: TGTGCCAGCAGTTCCCCGGGACAGGCAAATGAAAAACTGTTTTTT.

The V call is TRBV19, the J call TRBJ1-5, with TRBD1 matching 10 bases. Germline V gives CDR1 LNHDA, CDR2 SQIVND (reference sequence). The CDR3 consists of 14 residues. V gave up 11 bases and J gave up 6 bases; unmatched junction bases: 10. The CDR3 coding sequence is TGTGCCGGTGGACAGGGGGGAGAAGTTCAGCCCCAGCATTTT. Its protein is CAGGQGGEVQPQHF. Combining the CDR3 with reference TRBV19 and TRBJ1-5 gives the whole variable domain DGGITQSPKYLFRKEGQNVTLSCEQNLNHDAMYWYRQDPGQGLRLIYYSQIVNDFQKGDIAEGYSVSREKKESFPLTVTSAQKNPTAFYLCAGGQGGEVQPQHFGDGTRLSIL.

This clone appeared once. V gene TRBV6-5 combines with J gene TRBJ2-3, with unresolved D. Germline loops: CDR1 MNHEY, CDR2 SVGAGI. Trimming cost V 4 bases and J 3 bases, with 8 bases left between them. The CDR3 has 13 residues. CDR3 sequence (DNA): TGTGCCAGCAGTTTTAGTCAAACAGATACGCAGTATTTT. As protein: CASSFSQTDTQYF.

V and J are TRBV4-2 and TRBJ1-4; TRBD1 matches at 7 bases. After removal of 8 bases from V and 4 bases from J, the junction contained 10 bases not matched to a gene. Germline V gene data show CDR1 as LGHNA and CDR2 as YNFKEQ. This CDR3 contains 15 residues. The CDR3: CASGGTEMGNEKLFF. CDR3 sequence (DNA): TGTGCCAGCGGCGGGACAGAAATGGGTAATGAAAAACTGTTTTTT.

The chain has TRBV29-1 and TRBJ1-1; D is possibly TRBD1 (5 bases). V lost 7 bases and J lost 4, with 22 bases in between. Germline V lookup: CDR1 SQVTM, CDR2 ANQGSEA. The CDR3 runs to 15 residues. The CDR3 DNA reads TGCAGCGCCCACGCGCAGGGAAGAGATAGCACTGAAGCTTTCTTT. It codes for CSAHAQGRDSTEAFF.

The chain carries TRBV11-2 and TRBJ2-7, with 10 bases aligning to TRBD2. Trimming removed 4 bases from V and 4 bases from J; junction bases left unmatched: 7. The CDR3 is 15 residues long. CDR1 is SGHAT and CDR2 is FQNNGV in the germline V gene. In nucleotides, the CDR3 is TGTGCCAGCAGCTCCCCCGGGACTAGCGAATACGAGCAGTACTTC. Its translation is CASSSPGTSEYEQYF.

This clone was seen a few times. The chain has TRBV19 and TRBJ1-2; weak D call: TRBD1 (5 bases). The length of the CDR3 is 14 residues. CDR1 is LNHDA and CDR2 is SQIVND in the germline V gene (reference sequence). Trimming took 7 bases from V and 2 from J, leaving 14 bases between them. The CDR3 DNA sequence: TGTGCCAGTACCCCCACAGGAGACAACTATGGCTACACCTTC. It yields the protein CASTPTGDNYGYTF.

DNA for the CDR3: TGTGCCAGCAGCCGGAGTGCAAAGGGACTCGGCGCTGAAGCTTTCTTT. Its translation is CASSRSAKGLGAEAFF. The V gene is TRBV4-2, the J gene TRBJ1-1; D is possibly TRBD1 (5 bases). Trimming cost V 4 bases and J 6 bases, with 21 bases left between them. The length of the CDR3 is 16 residues. Germline lookup yields CDR1 LGHNA and CDR2 YNFKEQ.

The chain has TRBV30 and TRBJ1-1; TRBD1 might be the D (5 bases). This CDR3 spans 13 amino acids. Germline values: CDR1 GTSNPN, CDR2 SVGIG (reference sequence). Trimming removed 4 bases at V and 4 bases at J, with 13 bases between. CDR3 in amino acids: CAWMTQGITEAFF. CDR3 DNA sequence: TGTGCCTGGATGACTCAGGGCATCACTGAAGCTTTCTTT.

The CDR3 reads CAISDDTFSSNYGYTF. The DNA for the CDR3 is TGTGCCATCAGTGATGACACTTTTTCGTCTAACTATGGCTACACCTTC. The chain uses TRBV10-3 and TRBJ1-2; no clear D. The V end lost 3 bases, the J end lost 0 bases, and 14 bases lay between the germline ends. The germline V gene has CDR1 ENHRY and CDR2 SYGVKD. The CDR3 has 16 residues.